The sequence of this TCR beta chain was determined in a study of human CD8 memory T cell subsets. Study results and caveats: In the comparison of repertoires, stem-like memory and precursor exhausted T cells overlapped only minimally. There were indications from Chao1 estimates that stem-like memory T cells were more diverse than precursor exhausted T cells.

The count of this clonotype is one. Its matching antigen is unknown. This CDR3 is built from 16 residues. V lost 2 bases, J lost 5 bases, and 15 bases lay in between. Germline V gives CDR1 KGHDR, CDR2 SFDVKD. Investigators built TCR beta libraries using UMI-labeled 5' RACE. TCRdb independently ran MiXCR on the 5' RACE reads; one entry per CDR3 protein. The profile shows roughly 8,000 distinct CDR3 sequences, under 5% of them singletons. The sample was CD8+ T cells from PBMCs. This receptor was obtained from a human donor in good health. The chain combines TRBV24-1 with TRBJ2-1; possibly TRBD2 for D (6 bases). The CDR3 DNA is TGTGCCACCAGTGATTGGAAGCGGGTGAAGAACAATGAGCAGTTCTTC. Amino acid sequence: CATSDWKRVKNNEQFF.